These T cell receptor beta chains were read from a single sample in a study of lymphopenia after photon versus proton radiotherapy. TCRdb's copy holds only in-frame clones and misses some; the assay was immunoSEQ multiplex PCR. The table records approximately 62,000 clones, around 84% of them present only once. This specimen consisted of peripheral blood, obtained from a patient treated with proton-based radiotherapy. The origin of the receptors is a man in his sixties with pancreatic cancer. Both conserved end residues are part of each CDR3. Each record gives: J gene, clone size, V gene, D gene, CDR3 DNA, CDR3 protein. The D gene is left open where the match is weak. Some rows have no size entry. The others give once, few or many, or a class for an expanded clone.

j_gene: TRBJ2-7
abundance: -
v_gene: TRBV7-9
d_gene: -
CDR3nt: TGTGCCAGCAGCTTAGCAGGGACCCCGACTTCCTACGAGCAGTACTTC
CDR3aa: CASSLAGTPTSYEQYF

j_gene: TRBJ2-6
abundance: -
v_gene: TRBV7-9
d_gene: TRBD2
CDR3nt: TGTGCCAGCAGCTTAGTAGCGGGCTCTGGGGCCAACGTCCTGACTTTC
CDR3aa: CASSLVAGSGANVLTF

j_gene: TRBJ2-3
abundance: -
v_gene: TRBV18
d_gene: -
CDR3nt: TGTGCCAGCTCACCCTCCACAGATACGCAGTATTTT
CDR3aa: CASSPSTDTQYF

j_gene: TRBJ1-2
abundance: -
v_gene: TRBV25-1
d_gene: TRBD1
CDR3nt: TGTGCCAGCAGTGAATGGGCAGGGGGCGACTATGGCTACACCTTC
CDR3aa: CASSEWAGGDYGYTF

j_gene: TRBJ2-1
abundance: -
v_gene: TRBV19
d_gene: -
CDR3nt: TGTGCCAGTAGTATTAGCCTTCAGGGGTACAATGAGCAGTTCTTC
CDR3aa: CASSISLQGYNEQFF

j_gene: TRBJ2-1
abundance: -
v_gene: TRBV5-4
d_gene: TRBD2
CDR3nt: TGTGCCAGCAGCGCGGCGGGGACTAGCGGGAGAAGGGACAATGAGCAGTTCTTC
CDR3aa: CASSAAGTSGRRDNEQFF

j_gene: TRBJ2-5
abundance: once
v_gene: TRBV2
d_gene: -
CDR3nt: TGTGCCAGCAGACTAACGGGGTCTGCTCAAGAGACCCAGTACTTC
CDR3aa: CASRLTGSAQETQYF

j_gene: TRBJ2-2
abundance: -
v_gene: TRBV19
d_gene: -
CDR3nt: TGTGCCAGTAGTATTATTAGGTCAGGAGAGCTGTTTTTT
CDR3aa: CASSIIRSGELFF

j_gene: TRBJ2-7
abundance: few
v_gene: TRBV6-5
d_gene: -
CDR3nt: TGTGCCAGCAGCCGCCGGGACGGCTACGAGCAGTACTTC
CDR3aa: CASSRRDGYEQYF

j_gene: TRBJ2-1
abundance: medium-sized
v_gene: TRBV19
d_gene: -
CDR3nt: TGTGCCAGTAGTCCCCAACGGGAGCTAGACAATGAGCAGTTCTTC
CDR3aa: CASSPQRELDNEQFF

j_gene: TRBJ1-2
abundance: -
v_gene: TRBV5-6
d_gene: -
CDR3nt: TGTGCCAGCAGCTTTTCGGGAAAATACTACACCTTC
CDR3aa: CASSFSGKYYTF

j_gene: TRBJ1-5
abundance: -
v_gene: TRBV30
d_gene: TRBD1
CDR3nt: TGTGCCTGGAGCGGACAAAGGGGACAGGGAGATCAGCCCCAGCATTTT
CDR3aa: CAWSGQRGQGDQPQHF

j_gene: TRBJ1-2
abundance: few
v_gene: TRBV28
d_gene: -
CDR3nt: TGTGCCAGCAGTTTCCCCCAGGGAGGCTACACCTTC
CDR3aa: CASSFPQGGYTF